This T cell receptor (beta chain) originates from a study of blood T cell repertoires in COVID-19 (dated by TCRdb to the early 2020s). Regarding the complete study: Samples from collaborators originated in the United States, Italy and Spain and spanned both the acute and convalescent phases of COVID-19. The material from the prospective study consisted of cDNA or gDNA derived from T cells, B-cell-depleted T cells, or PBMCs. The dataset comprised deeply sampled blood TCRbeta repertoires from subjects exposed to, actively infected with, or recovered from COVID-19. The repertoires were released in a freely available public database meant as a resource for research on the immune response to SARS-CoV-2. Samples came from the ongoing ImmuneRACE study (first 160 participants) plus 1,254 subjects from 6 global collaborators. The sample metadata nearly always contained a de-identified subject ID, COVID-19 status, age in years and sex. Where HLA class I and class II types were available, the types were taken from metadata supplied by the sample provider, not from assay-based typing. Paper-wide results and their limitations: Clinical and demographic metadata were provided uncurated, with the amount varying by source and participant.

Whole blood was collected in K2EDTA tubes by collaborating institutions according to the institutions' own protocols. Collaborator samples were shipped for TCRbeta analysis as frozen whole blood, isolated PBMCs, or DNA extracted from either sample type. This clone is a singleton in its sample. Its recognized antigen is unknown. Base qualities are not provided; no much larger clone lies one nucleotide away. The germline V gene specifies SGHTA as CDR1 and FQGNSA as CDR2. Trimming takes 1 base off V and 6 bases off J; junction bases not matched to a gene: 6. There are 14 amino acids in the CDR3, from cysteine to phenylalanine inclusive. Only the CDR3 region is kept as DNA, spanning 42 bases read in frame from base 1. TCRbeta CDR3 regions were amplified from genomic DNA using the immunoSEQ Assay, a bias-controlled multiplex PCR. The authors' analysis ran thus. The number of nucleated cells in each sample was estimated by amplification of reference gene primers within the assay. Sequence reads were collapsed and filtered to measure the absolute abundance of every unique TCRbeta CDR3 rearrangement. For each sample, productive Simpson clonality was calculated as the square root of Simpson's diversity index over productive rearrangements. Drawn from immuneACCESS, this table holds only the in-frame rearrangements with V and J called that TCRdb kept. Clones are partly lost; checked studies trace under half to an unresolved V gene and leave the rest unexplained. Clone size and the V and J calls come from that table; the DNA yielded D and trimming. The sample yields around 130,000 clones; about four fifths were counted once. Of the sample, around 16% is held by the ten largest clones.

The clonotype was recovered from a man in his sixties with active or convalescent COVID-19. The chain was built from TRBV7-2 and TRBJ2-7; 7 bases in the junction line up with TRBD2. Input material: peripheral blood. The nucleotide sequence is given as TGTGCCAGCAGCTTAGGGGGGGGTTTCGGCGAGCAGTACTTC. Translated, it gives CASSLGGGFGEQYF.